The 21 T cell receptor beta chains below all came from one sample that was sequenced in a study of control samples from healthy donors and cancer patients. Here immunoSEQ multiplex PCR was the method, and the copy in TCRdb shows in-frame clones only, minus some. The profile shows 40,000 to 45,000 clones, over 65% of them singletons. Sample: formalin-fixed, paraffin-embedded tissue. The receptors come from a male donor with melanoma.

This chain links TRBV6-5 with TRBJ1-5; TRBD1 matches at 7 bases. After removal of 6 bases from V and 3 bases from J, the junction contained 8 bases not matched to a gene. Germline assignment: CDR1 MNHEY and CDR2 SVGAGI. The length of the CDR3 is 15 residues. The CDR3 coding sequence is TGTGCCAGCAGACCCCGGGACAGCGACAATCAGCCCCAGCATTTT. Its translation is CASRPRDSDNQPQHF.

The chain joins TRBV6-5 to TRBJ2-5, with no clear D. V was pared by 4 bases and J by 9 bases, with 9 bases between. Looked up from germline, CDR1 is MNHEY and CDR2 is SVGAGI. The CDR3 covers 11 residues. CDR3 protein: CASSSHPSQYF. For the CDR3, the DNA is TGTGCCAGCAGTTCCCACCCCTCCCAGTACTTC.

This clone was counted a few times. The CDR3 sequence: CASSRLAGDPETQYF. For the CDR3, the DNA is TGTGCCAGCAGCCGACTAGCGGGAGACCCTGAGACCCAGTACTTC. The chain combines TRBV11-2 with TRBJ2-5; 12 nucleotides line up with TRBD2. After removal of 5 bases from V and 5 bases from J, the junction contained 6 bases not matched to a gene. The CDR3 runs 15 residues. Germline V gives CDR1 SGHAT, CDR2 FQNNGV.

V usage is TRBV5-4 and J usage is TRBJ2-1; 13 bases are shared with TRBD2. CDR3 length: 15 amino acids. J lost 5 bases, V lost 4 bases, and 3 bases had no gene match. The germline gives CDR1 SGHNT, CDR2 YYREEE (reference sequence). The CDR3 nucleotides are TGTGCCAGCAGCCCGGGACTAGCGGGAAACAATGAGCAGTTCTTC. Amino acid sequence: CASSPGLAGNNEQFF.

The chain links TRBV28 to TRBJ2-2; 8 positions match TRBD2. The V gene's germline CDR1 is MDHEN and CDR2 SYDVKM. Germline trimming cut 8 bases from V and 1 base from J; bases unmatched to any gene: 3. The CDR3 is 14 residues long. The CDR3 here is CASLGTRNTGELFF. The CDR3 region has the DNA TGTGCCAGCCTTGGGACTAGGAACACCGGGGAGCTGTTTTTT.

The rearrangement joins TRBV6-5 to TRBJ2-7; unclear D gene. CDR3 size: 13 residues. Germline values: CDR1 MNHEY, CDR2 SVGAGI. Trimming stripped 5 bases from V and 7 bases from J, with 15 bases between. CDR3 amino acids: CASSSIEMGEQYF. The DNA for the CDR3 is TGTGCCAGCAGTAGTATTGAGATGGGGGAGCAGTACTTC.

This clone was seen only once. The chain links TRBV28 to TRBJ2-3, with a possible D match to TRBD2 (7 bases). Germline-derived CDR1 and CDR2 are MDHEN and SYDVKM. The CDR3 totals 14 residues. Trimming cost V 5 bases and J 5 bases, with 14 bases left between them. The CDR3 DNA reads as TGTGCCAGCAGTGCCCCGGGGGGCGTAGATACGCAGTATTTT. It yields the protein CASSAPGGVDTQYF.

This clone was seen only once. This chain connects TRBV19 to TRBJ2-3; 8 bases map to TRBD2. V shed 5 bases and J 0 bases; nucleotides not matched to a gene: 4. This CDR3 has 15 amino acids. Germline CDR1 and CDR2: LNHDA and SQIVND (reference sequence). In nucleotides, the CDR3 is TGTGCCAGTAGTCACCTAGCGGGTAGCACAGATACGCAGTATTTT. It encodes CASSHLAGSTDTQYF. Full variable domain (remainder filled in from reference TRBV19 and TRBJ2-3): DGGITQSPKYLFRKEGQNVTLSCEQNLNHDAMYWYRQDPGQGLRLIYYSQIVNDFQKGDIAEGYSVSREKKESFPLTVTSAQKNPTAFYLCASSHLAGSTDTQYFGPGTRLTVL.

This clone was detected once. Germline and junction disagree at one end, which may indicate a read error. This specimen includes other DNA sequences encoding the same CDR3. This chain links TRBV10-2 with TRBJ2-5; D call uncertain. The CDR3 has 14 residues. Germline V lookup: CDR1 WSHSY, CDR2 SAAADI. CDR3 protein: CASSDSLPQETQYF. CDR3 nucleotide sequence: TGCGCCAGCAGTGATTCTCTGCCTCAAGAGACTCAGTACTTC.

The rearrangement joins TRBV4-1 to TRBJ1-4; the D is unclear. This CDR3 is 17 amino acids long. Trimming removed 2 bases from V and 10 bases from J, with 23 bases in between. The V gene's germline CDR1 is MGHRA and CDR2 YSYEKL. This CDR3 is CASSQPYTERTRRKLFF. The CDR3 coding sequence is TGCGCCAGCAGCCAACCCTACACCGAGCGGACGAGGCGAAAACTGTTTTTT.

This clone was detected a few times. This chain joins TRBV2 and TRBJ2-5; D unclear. The CDR3 loop spans 14 amino acids. Trimming took off 4 bases at V and 0 bases at J, with 9 bases between the two ends. The germline CDR1 and CDR2 sequences are SNHLY and FYNNEI. The CDR3 spells CASSATEYQETQYF. The CDR3 DNA is TGTGCCAGCAGTGCCACAGAGTACCAAGAGACCCAGTACTTC. Full variable domain (outside the CDR3, taken from reference TRBV2 and TRBJ2-5): EPEVTQTPSHQVTQMGQEVILRCVPISNHLYFYWYRQILGQKVEFLVSFYNNEISEKSEIFDDQFSVERPDGSNFTLKIRSTKLEDSAMYFCASSATEYQETQYFGPGTRLLVL.

This rearrangement joins TRBV7-2 to TRBJ2-7; 9 nucleotides match TRBD2. The ends lost 2 bases at V and 5 bases at J; junction bases unmatched: 10. The CDR3 totals 16 residues. Germline V lookup: CDR1 SGHTA, CDR2 FQGNSA. The CDR3 nucleotides are TGTGCCAGCAGCTTACGGGCTAGCGGGATGGGACACGAGCAGTACTTC. As protein: CASSLRASGMGHEQYF.

The chain combines TRBV10-1 with TRBJ2-5, with 11 nucleotides matching TRBD2. Germline values: CDR1 WNHNN, CDR2 SYGVQD (reference sequence). CDR3 length equals 16 residues. With V trimmed by 0 bases and J by 9 bases, 9 bases remained unmatched. CDR3 in amino acids: CASSESLAGGRGAQYF. CDR3 bases: TGCGCCAGCAGTGAGTCCCTAGCGGGGGGCCGAGGGGCCCAGTACTTC.

The chain carries TRBV6-5 and TRBJ1-2, with 7 bases that match TRBD1. Germline CDR1 MNHEY, CDR2 SVGAGI. The CDR3 has 14 amino acids. V lost 6 bases to trimming and J lost 2 bases; unmatched junction nucleotides: 6. For the CDR3, the DNA is TGTGCCAGCAGAGGTCAGGGGGAGAACTATGGCTACACCTTC. The encoded protein is CASRGQGENYGYTF.

This clone has a single count. The CDR3 DNA reads TGTGCCAGCAGTGTATACCTAGCGGGAGGGCGTTACGAGCAGTACTTC. Translation gives CASSVYLAGGRYEQYF. J is TRBJ2-7 and V is TRBV2; 12 bases are a match to TRBD2. V shed 4 bases, J shed 4 bases, and the junction held 8 bases outside the gene matches. The CDR3 length is 16 residues. Germline-derived CDR1 and CDR2 are SNHLY and FYNNEI.

This clone showed up just a few times. The chain uses TRBV6-5 and TRBJ2-2; the D call may be TRBD1 or TRBD2 (5 bases each). This CDR3 is built from 14 residues. V lost 6 bases and J 9 bases, leaving 17 bases between the germline ends. Germline-derived CDR1 and CDR2 are MNHEY and SVGAGI. The CDR3 region has the DNA TGTGCCAGCAGCCCCCTTGGGGGTAGCAGGGAGCTGTTTTTT. Its protein product is CASSPLGGSRELFF.

This clone occurred a few times. V gene TRBV24-1 combines with J gene TRBJ2-5; D remains unclear. Germline V gene data show CDR1 as KGHDR and CDR2 as SFDVKD. Trimming took off 5 bases at V and 4 bases at J, with 13 bases between the two ends. The CDR3 is 14 amino acids. In nucleotides, the CDR3 is TGTGCCACCAGTGTTCCGGGTTCTACAGAGACCCAGTACTTC. It is translated as CATSVPGSTETQYF.

The chain combines TRBV12-3 or TRBV12-4 with TRBJ1-5; D gene ambiguous. The CDR3 sequence is 12 residues long. Trimming cost V 2 bases and J 5 bases, with 4 bases left between them. CDR3 nucleotide sequence: TGTGCCAGCAGTTTATACGATCAGCCCCAGCATTTT. Protein product: CASSLYDQPQHF.

This chain links TRBV30 with TRBJ2-2; 8 bases are a match to TRBD1. The V gene end was trimmed by 0 bases and the J gene end by 4 bases; junction bases not matched to a gene: 7. The CDR3 sequence is 16 residues long. CDR1 and CDR2 from the germline V gene are GTSNPN and SVGIG (reference sequence). The CDR3 nucleotides read TGTGCCTGGAGTGTCGAAGACAGGGGAGTCACCGGGGAGCTGTTTTTT. Protein: CAWSVEDRGVTGELFF.

This clone was found once. V usage is TRBV19 and J usage is TRBJ2-2; no reliable D call. Germline V lookup: CDR1 LNHDA, CDR2 SQIVND (reference sequence). The V end lost 0 bases, the J end lost 10 bases, and 15 bases lay between the germline ends. This CDR3 is 15 amino acids long. This chain's CDR3 is CASSIDLSALEELFF. In DNA form, the CDR3 reads TGTGCCAGTAGTATAGATCTAAGCGCTTTAGAGGAGCTGTTTTTT. Looking up the rest from reference TRBV19 and TRBJ2-2 gives the full variable domain: DGGITQSPKYLFRKEGQNVTLSCEQNLNHDAMYWYRQDPGQGLRLIYYSQIVNDFQKGDIAEGYSVSREKKESFPLTVTSAQKNPTAFYLCASSIDLSALEELFFGEGSRLTVL.

The chain carries TRBV6-5 and TRBJ2-7; D is possibly TRBD1 (6 bases). The CDR3 totals 14 residues. CDR1 and CDR2 (germline): MNHEY, SVGAGI. V shed 4 bases and J shed 6 bases, with 16 bases lying between them. DNA of the CDR3: TGTGCCAGCAGTTCCCTTGCAGGGGCGTCCGAGCAGTACTTC. Protein sequence: CASSSLAGASEQYF.